The clone carrying this T cell receptor (beta chain) ranks as large (0.1 to 1%). The antigen remains unidentified. At minimum, one pre-ART and two post-ART PBMC samples were obtained from each donor. This specimen comes from a study of long-term antiretroviral therapy in people with HIV. Study as a whole: The immediate-ART recommendation dates to 2015, and the earliest samples predate it by about a decade.

A v3.0 immunoSEQ assay was performed at survey level. Sequencing had a target that covered 40,000-50,000 T-cell genomes per sample. The table came from immunoSEQ multiplex PCR; TCRdb's copy has only in-frame clones and leaves some out. The table has over 15,000 clones, 80% seen once. Study-wide findings and caveats: HIV repertoire CDR3 lengths ranged less widely than those of controls.

V was clipped by 8 bases and J by 3 bases; unmatched bases: 9. Germline V gives CDR1 MNHEY, CDR2 SMNVEV (reference sequence). CDR3 length: 14 residues. The TCR sequence derives from a man between 18 and 35 years old with HIV. The sequencing used unsorted PBMCs, collected 0.1 years before starting antiretroviral therapy. This chain joins TRBV27 and TRBJ1-2; 7 bases are a match to TRBD1. CDR3 coding DNA: TGTGCCAGCGCTGACCCGGGACAGCACTATGGCTACACCTTC. This encodes CASADPGQHYGYTF.